This TCR beta chain emerged from a study of neoadjuvant anti-PD-1 for oral cavity cancer. Overall study context: Non-progressing patients received a fourth nivolumab dose near day 43, then surgery on days 50-56. Findings of the study overall: Higher pretreatment blood Treg/Th17 ratios correlated with higher pretreatment blood and lower post-treatment tumor TCRbeta clonality.

There are a few counts of this clone. The antigen is not known. Six replicates per PBMC sample, mostly from 480 ng of genomic DNA. Libraries were prepared by immunoSEQ multiplex PCR; TCRdb keeps only in-frame clonotypes and omits some of them. In the table there are 55,000 to 75,000 clones, roughly three quarters of which are singletons. This sequence was found in a person between 40 and 85 years old with oral cavity squamous cell carcinoma. Specimen: PBMCs, collected before nivolumab (anti-PD-1) treatment.

This chain's CDR3 is CASSLTETYEQYF. The CDR3 DNA follows: TGTGCCAGCAGTTTGACCGAAACCTACGAGCAGTACTTC. The chain is built from TRBV2 and TRBJ2-7; D is uncertain. The CDR3 covers 13 residues. Per germline, CDR1 SNHLY and CDR2 FYNNEI. V was clipped by 5 bases and J by 2 bases, with 10 bases between them.